This is a list of T cell receptor beta chains from one sample in a study of tumor-infiltrating lymphocytes in primary liver carcinoma. TCRdb ran MiXCR on the multiplex PCR reads and lists one entry per CDR3 protein. The data hold about 350,000 distinct CDR3 sequences, with about two thirds observed a single time. The sample was peripheral blood. All receptors derive from a man aged 35 to 55 with primary liver carcinoma and hepatitis B virus infection. Each CDR3 is given with its conserved first and last residue. The order of the fields is D gene, clone size, V gene, J gene, CDR3 DNA, CDR3 protein. The D gene is left open where the match is weak. Expanded clones are given a class, and other clones once, few, many or no size at all.

D: .
size: .
V: TRBV11-3
J: TRBJ2-2
DNA: TGTGCCAGCAGCCATGGCTTGACTAGGGGGAAGGAGTACACCGGGGAGCTGTTTTTT
CDR3: CASSHGLTRGKEYTGELFF

D: TRBD2
size: .
V: TRBV10-2
J: TRBJ2-7
DNA: TGCGCCACCTTGGGAGGGTCCCACGAGCAGTACTTC
CDR3: CATLGGSHEQYF

D: .
size: .
V: TRBV11-2
J: TRBJ2-3
DNA: TGTGCTAGCAGCTTTGGTCGTGAGGATACGCAGTATTTT
CDR3: CASSFGREDTQYF

D: .
size: many
V: TRBV12-5
J: TRBJ2-3
DNA: TGTGCTAGTGCCCCCGGGACCGTTAACACAGATACGCAGTATTTT
CDR3: CASAPGTVNTDTQYF

D: .
size: many
V: TRBV11-2
J: TRBJ2-7
DNA: TGTGCCAGCAGCTCAGGTTTCACGGCTTACGAGCAGTACTTC
CDR3: CASSSGFTAYEQYF

D: .
size: .
V: TRBV5-6
J: TRBJ2-1
DNA: TGTGTCAGCAGCCCGGGACTCATCTCCTACAATGAGCAGTTCTTC
CDR3: CVSSPGLISYNEQFF

D: .
size: many
V: TRBV12-3/TRBV12-4
J: TRBJ1-3
DNA: TGTGCCAGCAGTTTACGAAACACCATATATTTT
CDR3: CASSLRNTIYF

D: .
size: .
V: TRBV4-3
J: TRBJ2-7
DNA: TGCGCCAGCAGCCAAGCGCAGGACTGGAACGGGCACTACTTC
CDR3: CASSQAQDWNGHYF

D: .
size: many
V: TRBV6-1
J: TRBJ1-6
DNA: TGTGCCAGCAGTATCCGGGACGGAAATAATTCACCCCTCCACTTT
CDR3: CASSIRDGNNSPLHF

D: .
size: .
V: TRBV6-1
J: TRBJ1-5
DNA: TGTGCCTTGTGTGATCGTCAGCCCCAGCATTTT
CDR3: CALCDRQPQHF

D: .
size: many
V: TRBV11-3
J: TRBJ1-1
DNA: TGTGCCAGCAGCCCCCAGAGGGGCACTGAAGCTTTCTTT
CDR3: CASSPQRGTEAFF

D: .
size: .
V: TRBV6-5
J: TRBJ2-3
DNA: TGTGCCAGCAGGGATGACACAGATACGCGGTATTTT
CDR3: CASRDDTDTRYF

D: .
size: .
V: TRBV6-2/TRBV6-3
J: TRBJ2-3
DNA: TGTGCCTTTGGTCACCCAGATACGCAGTATTTT
CDR3: CAFGHPDTQYF

D: .
size: .
V: TRBV11-2
J: TRBJ1-6
DNA: TGTGTCAGCAGCCATGGGCTAAACTCCTATAATTCACCCCTCCACTTT
CDR3: CVSSHGLNSYNSPLHF

D: TRBD2
size: few
V: TRBV4-2
J: TRBJ2-1
DNA: TGTGCCAGCAGCCAAGATGCTCGGCGGGGGTACAATGAGCAGTTCTTC
CDR3: CASSQDARRGYNEQFF

D: .
size: .
V: TRBV6-6
J: TRBJ1-1
DNA: TGTGCCAGCACCTACGGAGGTTTTCAGGTGGGGAACACTGAAGCTTTCTTT
CDR3: CASTYGGFQVGNTEAFF

D: .
size: once
V: TRBV5-1
J: TRBJ2-1
DNA: TGCTCCAGCAGCTTGGAAATCAATGAGCAGTTCTTC
CDR3: CSSSLEINEQFF

D: .
size: many
V: TRBV6-2/TRBV6-3
J: TRBJ2-1
DNA: TGTGCCAGCGGGGACGTGCTAGGGGGGAATGAGCAGTTCTTC
CDR3: CASGDVLGGNEQFF

D: .
size: .
V: TRBV11-2
J: TRBJ2-6
DNA: TGTGCCAGCAGCTTAGGGGCGGGGACCGGCTCTAGGGCCAACGTCCTGACTTTC
CDR3: CASSLGAGTGSRANVLTF

D: .
size: many
V: TRBV28
J: TRBJ2-7
DNA: TGTGCCAGCAGTCCACCGGACAGTTCCTACGAGCAGTACTTC
CDR3: CASSPPDSSYEQYF

D: .
size: .
V: TRBV7-9
J: TRBJ2-5
DNA: TGTGCCAGCAGCTTAGGACAGGGGAGGGGAGAGACCCAGTACTTC
CDR3: CASSLGQGRGETQYF

D: .
size: .
V: TRBV4-1
J: TRBJ2-5
DNA: TGCGCCATCAGCCAAGGGGGACGGATGCAAGAGACCCAGTACTTC
CDR3: CAISQGGRMQETQYF

D: .
size: .
V: TRBV4-2
J: TRBJ2-1
DNA: TGTGCCAGCAGCCTTGGGAGCTCCTACAATGGGCAGTTCTTC
CDR3: CASSLGSSYNGQFF

D: TRBD2
size: .
V: TRBV6-5
J: TRBJ2-2
DNA: TGTGCCAGCAGTTACTCTGATAGCGGGATCCCCGGGGAACTGTTTTTT
CDR3: CASSYSDSGIPGELFF

D: TRBD2
size: few
V: TRBV6-5
J: TRBJ2-1
DNA: TGTGCCAGCAGACCCGGGACTAGCGGGAGCAATGAGCAGTTCTTC
CDR3: CASRPGTSGSNEQFF

D: .
size: few
V: TRBV5-4
J: TRBJ2-1
DNA: TGTGCCAGCAGCCCCAATCCCGCGTATGAGCAGTTCTTC
CDR3: CASSPNPAYEQFF

D: TRBD1
size: many
V: TRBV11-2
J: TRBJ1-1
DNA: TGTGCCAGCAGCTCCCGGACAGGATTGAACACTGAAGCTTTCTTT
CDR3: CASSSRTGLNTEAFF

D: TRBD1
size: .
V: TRBV7-8
J: TRBJ1-3
DNA: TGTGCCAGCAGCGCGACAGGGGGCGATGGAAACACCATATATTTT
CDR3: CASSATGGDGNTIYF

D: .
size: many
V: TRBV11-1
J: TRBJ2-7
DNA: TGTGCCAGCAGCCTGGACAGTTTTACCTACTACGAGCAGTACTTC
CDR3: CASSLDSFTYYEQYF

D: .
size: .
V: TRBV18
J: TRBJ2-3
DNA: TGTGCCAGCTCAACGGGGAGTGAAGAGACGCAGTATTTT
CDR3: CASSTGSEETQYF

D: TRBD1
size: .
V: TRBV11-2
J: TRBJ1-1
DNA: TGTGTCAGCAGTTTAAGACAGGGCCTGAACACTGAAGCTTTCTTT
CDR3: CVSSLRQGLNTEAFF

D: TRBD1
size: many
V: TRBV6-5
J: TRBJ1-3
DNA: TGTGCCAGCACCAAACAGGGGATGTCTGGAAACACCATATATTTT
CDR3: CASTKQGMSGNTIYF

D: .
size: .
V: TRBV6-2/TRBV6-3
J: TRBJ2-7
DNA: TGTGCCAGCAGTTACTCGAGTCTCGAATTCTACGAGCAGTACTTT
CDR3: CASSYSSLEFYEQYF

D: TRBD2
size: few
V: TRBV12-3/TRBV12-4
J: TRBJ2-7
DNA: TGTGCCAGCAGCCGGAACCCACCGGGACTAGCGGGAGGAAGGGTCGAGCAGTACTTC
CDR3: CASSRNPPGLAGGRVEQYF

D: TRBD2
size: .
V: TRBV5-1
J: TRBJ2-1
DNA: TGCGCCAGCCTTCGGGACGCCGGGGGGAATGAGCAGTTCTTC
CDR3: CASLRDAGGNEQFF